This T cell receptor beta chain was identified during a study of blood T cell repertoires in COVID-19. Study overall: Donors in the United States, Italy and Spain gave samples during acute or convalescent COVID-19. Sample material is recorded as cDNA or gDNA derived from T cells, B-cell-depleted T cells, or PBMCs.

Assay: immunoSEQ multiplex PCR; the TCRdb copy retains only in-frame clones and omits some. The table records approximately 53,000 clones, around four fifths of them present only once. A single count supports this clone. The sequence derives from a woman aged 55-70 years with acute or convalescent COVID-19. Source material: peripheral blood.

CDR3 sequence reads: CASSQDGGENYGYTF. Here the CDR3 DNA reads TGTGCCAGCAGCCAAGATGGCGGGGAGAACTATGGCTACACCTTC. This rearrangement joins TRBV3-1 (or the pseudogene TRBV3-2) to TRBJ1-2; D is unresolved. With 0 bases removed from V and 2 bases from J, the gap between germline ends came to 10 bases. This CDR3 has 15 amino acids. The germline CDR1 and CDR2 sequences are LGHDT and YNNKEL (reference sequence).